A single T cell receptor beta chain is shown here with its context. What it binds is unknown. With 60 Vbeta and 13 Jbeta primers, the PCR was carried out. Sequencing was performed with immunoSEQ multiplex PCR; in TCRdb, only in-frame clones are kept and a portion is missing. The data contain 54,000 or so clones, around 52% of them singletons. The sample belongs to a study of cytomegalovirus exposure and HLA in healthy donors. General study results and limits: Both high specificity and high sensitivity reportedly marked the classifier's diagnosis of cytomegalovirus status. The availability of immune exposure information extended only to CMV serostatus. Evidence from a later analysis indicated that most CMV-associated TCR beta chains looked HLA-restricted. Owing to their indistinguishability, certain V segments, notably TRBV6-2 and TRBV6-3, were excluded.

There are 19 residues in the CDR3. The V gene end was trimmed by 6 bases and the J gene end by 0 bases; junction bases not matched to a gene: 17. Germline V CDR1 and CDR2: LGHNT, FRNRAP. The chain employs TRBV12-5 and TRBJ1-5, with 7 bases matching TRBD1. The clonotype originates from a human donor in good health. What was sequenced was PBMCs. The CDR3 region is CASGSQGQEGLGSNQPQHF. The CDR3 DNA reads as TGTGCTAGTGGCTCCCAAGGACAGGAAGGGTTGGGTAGCAATCAGCCCCAGCATTTT.